This is a list of T cell receptor beta chains from one sample in a study of cytomegalovirus exposure and HLA in healthy donors. Some clones are missing from TCRdb's copy, which holds only in-frame ones; the method was immunoSEQ multiplex PCR. The top ten clones hold 3.1% of a sample with fewer than 150,000 clones, about four fifths of them seen once. Sequenced sample: PBMCs. The receptors here all came from a man between 25 and 39 years old in good health and CMV-seronegative. Each CDR3 is given with its conserved first and last residue. A D gene is named only where the DNA matches it firmly. Size values are once, few and many counts, or a class for expanded clones, and some rows have none.

>TRBJ1-2|-|-|TRBV12-5
CASGLGTANYGYTF
TGTGCTAGTGGTTTGGGGACAGCTAACTATGGCTACACCTTC
>TRBJ2-7|-|-|TRBV30
CAWELTWNRGPGVMHYEQYF
TGTGCCTGGGAGTTGACCTGGAACCGAGGGCCGGGGGTCATGCACTACGAGCAGTACTTC
>TRBJ2-7|few|TRBD2|TRBV14
CASSRRGGTSGRFVAYEQYF
TGTGCCAGCAGCCGGAGGGGAGGGACTAGCGGGAGATTTGTTGCCTACGAGCAGTACTTC
>TRBJ1-4|-|-|TRBV5-6
CASSQTVEEEKLFF
TGTGCCAGCAGCCAGACGGTGGAGGAGGAAAAACTGTTTTTT
>TRBJ1-2|-|-|TRBV6-5
CASSPSFTSGGYTF
TGTGCCAGCAGTCCCTCCTTCACCTCAGGGGGCTACACCTTC
>TRBJ1-1|-|-|TRBV28
CASRSHSILWSEAFF
TGTGCCAGCAGGTCCCACAGCATTCTTTGGTCTGAAGCTTTCTTT
>TRBJ2-7|-|TRBD2|TRBV5-4
CASSNGTSGGPSYEQYF
TGTGCCAGCAGCAACGGGACTAGCGGGGGGCCCTCCTACGAGCAGTACTTC
>TRBJ2-1|-|TRBD2|TRBV7-9
CASSIRTSGYNEQFF
TGTGCCAGCAGCATCAGGACTAGCGGATACAATGAGCAGTTCTTC
>TRBJ2-3|-|TRBD1|TRBV10-3
CATSSFRETGTARADTQYF
TGTGCCACCTCCAGTTTCCGGGAAACCGGGACAGCGAGGGCAGATACGCAGTATTTT
>TRBJ2-6|-|-|TRBV6-1
CASSEEQGNYGANVLTF
TGTGCCAGCAGTGAAGAACAGGGAAACTATGGGGCCAACGTCCTGACTTTC
>TRBJ2-7|-|TRBD1|TRBV5-4
CASSGTGDQYEQYF
TGTGCCAGCAGCGGGACAGGGGACCAGTACGAGCAGTACTTC
>TRBJ2-7|-|TRBD1|TRBV2
CASKPGQGLYEQYF
TGTGCCAGCAAACCGGGACAGGGGTTATACGAGCAGTACTTC
>TRBJ1-5|-|TRBD1|TRBV19
CASLGQGNQPQHF
TGTGCCAGTTTAGGACAGGGCAATCAGCCCCAGCATTTT
>TRBJ2-7|once|-|TRBV7-2
CASSRKLGEQYF
TGTGCCAGCAGCCGAAAACTTGGCGAGCAGTACTTC
>TRBJ2-3|once|-|TRBV7-3
CASSLIGGFTDTQYF
TGTGCCAGCAGCTTAATTGGCGGCTTCACAGATACGCAGTATTTT
>TRBJ2-1|few|-|TRBV7-2
CASSLRYEQFF
TGTGCCAGCAGCCTGCGGTATGAGCAGTTCTTC
>TRBJ2-7|-|TRBD2|TRBV27
CASSLGTSGWYEQYF
TGTGCCAGCAGTTTAGGGACTAGCGGATGGTACGAGCAGTACTTC
>TRBJ2-2|-|-|TRBV6-5
CASSFQNTNTGELFF
TGTGCCAGCAGTTTCCAGAACACGAACACCGGGGAGCTGTTTTTT
>TRBJ1-1|-|-|TRBV7-9
CASSFDMNTEAFF
TGTGCCAGCAGCTTTGACATGAACACTGAAGCTTTCTTT
>TRBJ2-5|-|-|TRBV7-8
CASSLFTSGQETQYF
TGTGCCAGCAGCTTGTTTACTTCGGGGCAAGAGACCCAGTACTTC
>TRBJ1-1|few|-|TRBV6-5
CASSYSYTALSTEAFF
TGTGCCAGCAGTTACTCGTATACAGCCTTATCGACTGAAGCTTTCTTT
>TRBJ2-7|once|TRBD1|TRBV30
CAWSPPNDRGDYEQYF
TGTGCCTGGAGTCCCCCCAATGACAGGGGTGACTACGAGCAGTACTTC
>TRBJ2-1|-|-|TRBV6-5
CASRAPGYNEQFF
TGTGCCAGCAGAGCTCCAGGATACAATGAGCAGTTCTTC
>TRBJ2-7|once|TRBD2|TRBV7-3
CASSRSGRGAEQYF
TGTGCCAGCAGCCGAAGCGGGAGGGGCGCAGAGCAGTACTTC
>TRBJ2-1|-|TRBD2|TRBV25-1
CASSFQWGGGSFNEQFF
TGTGCCAGCAGTTTTCAATGGGGTGGCGGGAGTTTTAATGAGCAGTTCTTC
>TRBJ2-3|once|TRBD2|TRBV7-2
CASSLGGLYGDTQYF
TGTGCCAGCAGCTTAGGGGGACTATACGGAGATACGCAGTATTTT
>TRBJ1-5|-|TRBD1|TRBV6-1
CASIPGQGGSQPQHF
TGTGCCAGCATTCCCGGACAGGGAGGTTCTCAGCCCCAGCATTTT
>TRBJ2-7|-|-|TRBV21-1
CDSSTNDSLSSYEQYF
TGTGACAGCAGCACAAACGACAGCCTCAGCTCCTACGAGCAGTACTTC
>TRBJ2-3|-|-|TRBV9
CASSVVGVGAAKADTQYF
TGTGCCAGCAGCGTAGTGGGGGTGGGGGCGGCGAAGGCAGATACGCAGTATTTT
>TRBJ2-5|few|TRBD1|TRBV6-1
CASSALGQGVSETQYF
TGTGCCAGCAGTGCCCTGGGACAGGGTGTTTCAGAGACCCAGTACTTC
>TRBJ2-5|few|TRBD2|TRBV7-6
CASSGTSGAVQETQYF
TGTGCCAGCAGCGGGACTAGCGGGGCTGTCCAAGAGACCCAGTACTTC
>TRBJ1-5|-|-|TRBV6-5
CASRLDRFNQPQHF
TGTGCCAGCAGACTCGACAGATTCAATCAGCCCCAGCATTTT
>TRBJ1-2|-|TRBD1|TRBV18
CASSPDPSDRGGYGYTF
TGTGCCAGCTCACCAGACCCCTCGGACAGGGGTGGCTATGGCTACACCTTC
>TRBJ1-2|-|TRBD1|TRBV9
CASSSNPTGGHGYTF
TGTGCCAGCAGCTCAAACCCGACAGGGGGGCATGGCTACACCTTC
>TRBJ2-7|-|TRBD1|TRBV19
CASSGSTGAPTYEQYF
TGTGCCAGTAGTGGATCGACAGGGGCCCCTACCTACGAGCAGTACTTC
>TRBJ1-2|few|TRBD1|TRBV5-1
CASSGGQGNGYTF
TGCGCCAGCAGCGGAGGACAGGGGAATGGCTACACCTTC
>TRBJ2-7|once|-|TRBV30
CAWSVDTSSYEQYF
TGTGCCTGGAGTGTGGACACCAGCTCCTACGAGCAGTACTTC
>TRBJ2-7|-|TRBD2|TRBV7-2
CASSSSGSRSYEQYF
TGTGCCAGCAGCTCTAGCGGTAGCCGCTCCTACGAGCAGTACTTC
>TRBJ1-5|-|-|TRBV2
CASNRSPTVSYSQPQHF
TGTGCCAGCAATAGGAGCCCGACAGTGTCGTACAGTCAGCCCCAGCATTTT
>TRBJ2-2|-|TRBD2|TRBV10-3
CAISGLADYTGELFF
TGTGCCATCAGCGGACTAGCGGATTACACCGGGGAGCTGTTTTTT
>TRBJ1-5|-|TRBD1|TRBV2
CASRERTGGPYSNQPQHF
TGTGCCAGCAGGGAGAGGACAGGGGGCCCCTATAGCAATCAGCCCCAGCATTTT
>TRBJ2-2|-|TRBD1|TRBV7-2
CASSPRRTGGDGELFF
TGTGCCAGCAGCCCACGTCGGACAGGGGGCGACGGGGAGCTGTTTTTT
>TRBJ1-5|-|TRBD1|TRBV19
CASSRQGVQPQHF
TGTGCCAGTAGTAGACAGGGTGTCCAGCCCCAGCATTTT
>TRBJ2-6|few|-|TRBV6-1
CASSEEQSGANVLTF
TGTGCCAGCAGTGAGGAGCAGTCTGGGGCCAACGTCCTGACTTTC
>TRBJ1-3|-|-|TRBV5-1
CASSLEGGAGNTIYF
TGCGCCAGCAGCTTGGAAGGGGGAGCTGGAAACACCATATATTTT
>TRBJ2-1|-|TRBD2|TRBV5-6
CASSQLAGALNEQFF
TGTGCCAGCAGCCAACTAGCGGGAGCTCTCAATGAGCAGTTCTTC
>TRBJ2-5|-|-|TRBV4-1
CASSQRREETQYF
TGCGCCAGCAGCCAACGGCGGGAAGAGACCCAGTACTTC
>TRBJ2-5|few|TRBD2|TRBV7-3
CASRSGTSGGETQYF
TGTGCCAGCAGGTCCGGGACTAGCGGGGGAGAGACCCAGTACTTC
>TRBJ2-7|once|TRBD2|TRBV29-1
CSVTSGSINEQYF
TGCAGCGTGACTAGCGGGAGTATCAACGAGCAGTACTTC
>TRBJ1-5|-|-|TRBV29-1
CSVVTGYLGNQPQHF
TGTAGCGTTGTTACGGGGTACTTGGGCAATCAGCCCCAGCATTTT